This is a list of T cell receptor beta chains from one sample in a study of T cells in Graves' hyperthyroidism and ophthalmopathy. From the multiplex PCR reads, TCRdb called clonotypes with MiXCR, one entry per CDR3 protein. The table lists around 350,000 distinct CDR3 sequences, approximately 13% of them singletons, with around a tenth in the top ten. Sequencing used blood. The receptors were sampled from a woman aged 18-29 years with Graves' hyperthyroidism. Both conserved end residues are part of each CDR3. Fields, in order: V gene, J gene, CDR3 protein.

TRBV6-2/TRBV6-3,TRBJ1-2,CASSKGGPKGYTF
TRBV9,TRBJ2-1,CASTGLAGVSYNEQFF
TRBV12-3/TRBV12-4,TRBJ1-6,CASTRTGVESPLHF
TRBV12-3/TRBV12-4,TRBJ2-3,CASSLLAEGEDPYTDTQYF
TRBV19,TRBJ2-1,CASSKTGLANYNEQFF
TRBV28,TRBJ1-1,CASSLGQGIEAFF
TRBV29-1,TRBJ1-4,CSGIGTEATNEKLFF
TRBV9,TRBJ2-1,CASSVGGIDEQFF
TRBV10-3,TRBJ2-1,CAISDLAGLSYNEQFF
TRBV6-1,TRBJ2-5,CASSFSDRGLTQYF
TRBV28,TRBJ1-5,CASTRAYSNQPQHF
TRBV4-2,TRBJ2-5,CASSQVQSGPRVEAQYF
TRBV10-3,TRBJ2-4,CAISEPGLAGAKNIQYF
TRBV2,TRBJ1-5,CASTPGLRRDQPQHF
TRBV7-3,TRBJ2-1,CASSLGRAGNEQFF
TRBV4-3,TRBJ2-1,CASSLSGRGNEQFF
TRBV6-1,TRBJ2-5,CASRPRGTGFPKETQYF
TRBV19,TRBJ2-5,CASSITLAGPQETQYF
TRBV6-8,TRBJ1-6,CASSPMARQTRRFSNSPLHF
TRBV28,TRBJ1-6,CASSFVGDLMLSPLHF
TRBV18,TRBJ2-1,CASSQDRGHNEQFF
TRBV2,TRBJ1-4,CASSEAPGGYHNEKLFF
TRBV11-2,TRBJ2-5,CASSLVFRETQYF
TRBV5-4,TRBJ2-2,CASPGSFRGTGNGELFF
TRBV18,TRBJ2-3,CASSPPSSTDTQYF
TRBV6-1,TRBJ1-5,CASSENTVQPQHF
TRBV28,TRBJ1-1,CASVQGGESTEAFF
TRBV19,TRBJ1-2,CASQQGVGYTF
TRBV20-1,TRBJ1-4,CSARDRGDDTVVFANEKLFF
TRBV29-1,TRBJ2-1,CSVTGGPRNEQFF
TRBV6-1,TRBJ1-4,CASSEAFRINEKLFF
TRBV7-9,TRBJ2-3,CASISSADTQYF
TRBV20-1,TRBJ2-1,CSADLLAASYNEQFF
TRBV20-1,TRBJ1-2,CSASLASGTIGYGYTF
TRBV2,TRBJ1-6,CASTPDRGYSPLHF
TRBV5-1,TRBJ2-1,CASSLTNLAVSYNEQFF
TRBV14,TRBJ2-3,CASSQDRSDTQYF
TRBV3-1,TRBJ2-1,CASSQDLYGGLAGLNEQFF
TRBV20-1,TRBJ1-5,CSIKRGGFGNQPQHF
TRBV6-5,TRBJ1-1,CTSSSDVGTEAFF
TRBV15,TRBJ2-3,CATRESLIADTQYF
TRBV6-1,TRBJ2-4,CASSDPGAKNIQYF
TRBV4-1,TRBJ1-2,CASSHTASYGYTF
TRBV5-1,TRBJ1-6,CASSPGFFPSPLHF
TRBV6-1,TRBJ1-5,CASVGAPYSNQPQHF
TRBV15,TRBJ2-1,CATSRDLNRGNEQFF
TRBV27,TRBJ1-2,CASSPWGGGNSGYTF
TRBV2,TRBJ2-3,CASSEESGATQYF
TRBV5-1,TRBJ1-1,CASALNRQQGRTEAFF
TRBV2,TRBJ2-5,CASNEGHHRMETQYF
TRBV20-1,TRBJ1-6,CSAMGQGLSPLHF
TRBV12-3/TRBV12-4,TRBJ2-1,CASSLEGMGLPSSYNEQFF
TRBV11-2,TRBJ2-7,CASSRTSGSYEQYF
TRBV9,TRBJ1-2,CASSVGTVANYGYTF